This T cell receptor beta chain is drawn from a study of breast tumors, draining lymph nodes, adjacent tissues listed by TCRdb under 2016. About the full investigation: Breast cancer patients provided tumor, adjacent nontumor tissue and axillary lymph nodes, and the study compared the TCR beta repertoires across these three sources. The study aimed to assess the relationships and possible T-cell exchange between tumor, surrounding tissue and draining lymph node repertoires in human breast cancer. What the work shows at the level of the full study, not this receptor alone: Tumors showed preferential V and J gene usage, and their T-cell repertoire diversity fell below that of lymph nodes yet above that of nontumor tissue. Rather than being directly demonstrated, the conclusion that tumor T cells originate in lymph nodes was presented as consistent with a hypothesis. The data were judged consistent with most tumor T cells deriving from the lymph node and then expanding within tumor tissue. In luminal-like breast cancer, tumor and nontumor tissue repertoires resembled each other significantly more than in basal-like breast cancer.

The axillary draining lymph nodes of breast cancer patients were the source of the lymph node samples. Sequencing relied on an Illumina HiSeq 2000. TCR beta chain libraries were generated through multiplex PCR amplification. The amplified TCR beta chain products were analyzed by high-throughput sequencing. TCRdb reprocessed the public reads (quality trimming at Q25 with fastp, clone calling with MiXCR) and kept in-frame beta chains. When rows share a CDR3 protein, they turn into one entry using the most common DNA and genes. In this sample the table shows roughly 100,000 distinct CDR3 sequences, more than 25% of which occur a single time. Of the sample, less than 6% is held by the ten largest clones. This clonotype was observed at least ten times. No antigen is known for it. The record has no base qualities; no much larger clone is one base away. From the germline V gene (reference sequence), CDR1 is DFQATT and CDR2 is SNEGSKA. From the cysteine through the phenylalanine, the CDR3 covers 14 amino acids. Only the CDR3 region is kept as DNA, spanning 42 bases read in frame from base 1. V lost 0 bases and J lost 7 bases; the stretch between them is 13 bases long.

This sequence was found in a female donor with breast cancer. Some clones in this sample may be carry-over from other donors' samples. Recombination linked TRBV20-1 to TRBJ1-5; a confident D gene designation cannot be given. The specimen sequenced was axillary lymph node tissue. The CDR3 region reads CSARDSGDEQPQHF. Here is the DNA: TGCAGTGCTAGAGATAGCGGCGATGAACAGCCCCAGCATTTT.